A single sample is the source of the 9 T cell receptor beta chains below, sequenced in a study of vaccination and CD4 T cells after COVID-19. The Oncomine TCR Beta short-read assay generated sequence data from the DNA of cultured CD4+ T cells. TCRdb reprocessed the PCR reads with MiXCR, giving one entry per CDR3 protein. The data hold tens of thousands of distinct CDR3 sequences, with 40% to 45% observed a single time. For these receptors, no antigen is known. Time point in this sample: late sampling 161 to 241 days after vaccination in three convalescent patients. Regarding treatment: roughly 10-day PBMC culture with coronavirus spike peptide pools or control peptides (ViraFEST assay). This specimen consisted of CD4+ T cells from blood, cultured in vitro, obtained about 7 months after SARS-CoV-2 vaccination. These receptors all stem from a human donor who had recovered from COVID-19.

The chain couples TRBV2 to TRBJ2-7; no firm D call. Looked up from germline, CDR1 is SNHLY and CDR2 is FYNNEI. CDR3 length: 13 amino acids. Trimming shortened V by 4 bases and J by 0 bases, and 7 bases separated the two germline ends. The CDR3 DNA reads TGTGCCAGCAGTGCGGACGGCTCCTACGAGCAGTACTTC. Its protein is CASSADGSYEQYF.

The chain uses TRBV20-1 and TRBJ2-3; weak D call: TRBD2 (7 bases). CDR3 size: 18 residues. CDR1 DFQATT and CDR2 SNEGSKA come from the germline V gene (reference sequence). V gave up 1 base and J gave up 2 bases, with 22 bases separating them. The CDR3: CSARGGGAGAGTTDTQYF. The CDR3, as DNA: TGCAGTGCTAGAGGGGGGGGCGCCGGGGCGGGAACCACAGATACGCAGTATTTT.

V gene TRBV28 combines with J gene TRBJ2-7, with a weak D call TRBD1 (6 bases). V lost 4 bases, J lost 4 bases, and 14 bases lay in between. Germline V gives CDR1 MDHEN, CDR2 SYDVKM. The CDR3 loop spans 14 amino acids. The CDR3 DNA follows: TGTGCCAGCAGTTCAAACAGGGTTAGATACGAGCAGTACTTC. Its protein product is CASSSNRVRYEQYF.

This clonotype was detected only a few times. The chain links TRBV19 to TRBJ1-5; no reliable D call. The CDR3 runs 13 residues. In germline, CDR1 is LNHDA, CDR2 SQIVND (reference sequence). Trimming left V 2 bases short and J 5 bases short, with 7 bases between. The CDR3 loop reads CASSIRDDQPQHF. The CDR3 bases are TGTGCCAGTAGTATAAGGGATGATCAGCCCCAGCATTTT.

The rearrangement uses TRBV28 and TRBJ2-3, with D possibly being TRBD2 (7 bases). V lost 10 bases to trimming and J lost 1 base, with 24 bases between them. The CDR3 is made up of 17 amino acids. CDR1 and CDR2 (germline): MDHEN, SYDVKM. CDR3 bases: TGTGCCACGGCTAGGGGGGGATCAAGGTTTGGCACAGATACGCAGTATTTT. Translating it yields CATARGGSRFGTDTQYF.

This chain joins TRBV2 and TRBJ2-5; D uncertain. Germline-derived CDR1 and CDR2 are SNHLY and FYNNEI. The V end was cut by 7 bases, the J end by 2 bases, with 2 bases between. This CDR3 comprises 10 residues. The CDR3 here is CASNQETQYF. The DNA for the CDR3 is TGTGCCAGCAATCAAGAGACCCAGTACTTC.

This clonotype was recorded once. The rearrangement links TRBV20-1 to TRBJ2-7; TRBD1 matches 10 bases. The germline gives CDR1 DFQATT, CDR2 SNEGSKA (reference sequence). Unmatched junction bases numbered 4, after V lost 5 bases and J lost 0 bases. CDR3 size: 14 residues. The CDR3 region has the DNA TGCAGTGCTTTGGACAGGGGGAGCTCCTACGAGCAGTACTTC. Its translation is CSALDRGSSYEQYF.

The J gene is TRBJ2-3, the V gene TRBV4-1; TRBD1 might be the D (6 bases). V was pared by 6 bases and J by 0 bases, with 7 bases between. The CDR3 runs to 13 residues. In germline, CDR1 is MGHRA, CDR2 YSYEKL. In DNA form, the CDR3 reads TGCGCCAGCAGTGGACAGAGCACAGATACGCAGTATTTT. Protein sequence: CASSGQSTDTQYF.

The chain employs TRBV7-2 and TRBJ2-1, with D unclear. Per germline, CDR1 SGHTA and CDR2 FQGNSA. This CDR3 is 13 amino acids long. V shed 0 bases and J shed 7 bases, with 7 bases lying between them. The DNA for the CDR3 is TGTGCCAGCAGCTTAGCTCGGCGAAATGAGCAGTTCTTC. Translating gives CASSLARRNEQFF.